Following are 5 T cell receptor beta chains from one sample sequenced in a study of vaccination effects on CD4 cells after COVID-19. Before sequencing took place, the ViraFEST assay used viral peptide pools to expand antigen-specific CD4+ T cells. The authors isolated CD4+ T cells after about 10 days of culture. Vaccine recipients lacked prior SARS-CoV-2 infection and had negative nucleocapsid antibodies. Their antigens remain unidentified. Libraries were prepared by immunoSEQ multiplex PCR; TCRdb keeps only in-frame clonotypes and omits some of them. The table records about 54,000 clones, about two thirds of them present only once. Material: CD4+ T cells from PBMCs cultured with SARS-CoV-2 spike peptides, obtained before COVID-19 vaccination. Every receptor here comes from a human donor who received a COVID-19 vaccine.

V is TRBV23-1 and J is TRBJ2-2; a weak D match, TRBD2 (8 bases). TRBV23-1 is flagged as an ORF with uncertain function. Trimming cost V 2 bases and J 2 bases, with 18 bases left between them. There are 18 residues in the CDR3. CDR3 loop: CASSQRDRSGGNTGELFF. CDR3 DNA sequence: TGCGCCAGCAGTCAACGGGACAGAAGCGGGGGTAACACCGGGGAGCTGTTTTTT.

This clone was counted a few times. The rearrangement joins TRBV18 to TRBJ1-1; D may be TRBD1 (5 bases). The CDR3 length is 14 residues. CDR1 and CDR2 from the germline V gene are KGHSH and LQKENI. V lost 1 base and J lost 5, with 11 bases in between. The CDR3 here is CASSPLRDGTEAFF. CDR3 coding DNA: TGTGCCAGCTCACCACTCAGGGACGGTACTGAAGCTTTCTTT.

This clone showed up just a few times. The chain recombines TRBV5-4 with TRBJ2-2, with D hard to call. Per the germline V gene, CDR1 is SGHNT and CDR2 is YYREEE (reference sequence). The CDR3 has 14 amino acids. Trimming cost V 4 bases and J 6 bases, with 13 bases left between them. Here the CDR3 DNA reads TGTGCCAGCAGCCCTGTGGGTCCCCCCGGGGAGCTGTTTTTT. Translation: CASSPVGPPGELFF.

This chain links TRBV9 with TRBJ1-1; D not resolved. The V gene's germline CDR1 is SGDLS and CDR2 YYNGEE. The CDR3 extends over 13 amino acids. V lost 4 bases, J lost 0 bases, and 7 bases lay in between. CDR3 in amino acids: CASSPNLNTEAFF. CDR3 DNA sequence: TGTGCCAGCAGCCCTAACCTGAACACTGAAGCTTTCTTT.

The V and J genes are TRBV5-1 and TRBJ2-1; no clear D gene. The CDR3 sequence is 16 residues long. V shed 0 bases and J shed 0 bases, with 10 bases lying between them. In germline, CDR1 is SGHRS, CDR2 YFSETQ. Here the CDR3 DNA reads TGCGCCAGCAGCTTGGGGCTATCGAGCTCCTACAATGAGCAGTTCTTC. Its protein product is CASSLGLSSSYNEQFF.